Listed below are T cell receptor beta chains from one sample, sequenced in a study of control samples from healthy donors and cancer patients. This table comes from immunoSEQ multiplex PCR, and its TCRdb copy is limited to in-frame clones, with some not included. This repertoire shows 65,000 to 85,000 clones, over 75% found once; its top ten account for around 2%. The sequencing input was PBMCs. The receptors were sampled from a woman in her 50s with head and neck cancer. Each CDR3 is given without its conserved first and last residue.

V	J	CDR3
TRBV3-1/TRBV3-2	TRBJ1-5	ASSPTGGSNQPQH
TRBV3-1/TRBV3-2	TRBJ1-1	ASSQRSGVAEAF
TRBV6-5	TRBJ1-3	ASSYSEIGTGNTIY
TRBV19	TRBJ2-3	ASRTSGGTSTDTQY
TRBV28	TRBJ2-3	ASSSPGSRGY
TRBV1	TRBJ2-1	TSSPKGPRGVSSSYNEQF
TRBV30	TRBJ2-5	AFGPGGIQETQY
TRBV28	TRBJ2-1	ASSSAVGGGYNEQF
TRBV5-8	TRBJ2-7	ASSLDRGLYEQY
TRBV13	TRBJ2-3	ASSPRPGGGPPDTQY
TRBV4-2	TRBJ1-3	ASSQEGGGDLSGNTIY
TRBV6-2/TRBV6-3	TRBJ2-7	ASSQGQGIGEQY
TRBV7-2	TRBJ2-3	ASSWGPDTQY
TRBV18	TRBJ1-1	ASSPSGNTEAF
TRBV7-2	TRBJ1-5	ASSLVSPQGRWQPQH
TRBV28	TRBJ2-1	ASSLVGVDSYNEQF
TRBV12-3/TRBV12-4	TRBJ1-6	ASSLRGESPLH
TRBV6-1	TRBJ2-1	ASSERGQGVNEQF
TRBV5-5	TRBJ1-4	ASAKTGGVLEKLF
TRBV3-1/TRBV3-2	TRBJ2-5	ASSHGGPETQY
TRBV2	TRBJ2-3	ASTADRWNTDTQY
TRBV29-1	TRBJ2-3	SVEYASGGASDTQY
TRBV27	TRBJ2-5	ASTSGTGAQTQY
TRBV15	TRBJ2-5	ATRPGEGSQETQY
TRBV11-2	TRBJ2-7	ASSLVSLDEQY
TRBV29-1	TRBJ1-1	SAGQVLNTEAF
TRBV18	TRBJ1-6	ASSRKGQLESPLH
TRBV10-3	TRBJ2-2	ASCPGNTGELF
TRBV3-1/TRBV3-2	TRBJ2-1	ASKRGGAQNEQF
TRBV13	TRBJ2-3	ASSLGQGPTDTQY
TRBV5-6	TRBJ1-1	ASSLNLGREAF
TRBV29-1	TRBJ2-3	SVEGAGGADTQY
TRBV28	TRBJ1-1	ASRLAPRSEAF
TRBV30	TRBJ1-6	AWRKYNSPLH
TRBV6-1	TRBJ1-4	ASSAGRGLSNEKLF
TRBV10-1	TRBJ2-3	ASSEPRKADTQY
TRBV7-2	TRBJ2-1	ASSLGRGNYNEQF
TRBV21-1	TRBJ2-7	ASSKLSGPKQGNSYEQY
TRBV30	TRBJ1-5	AWTTGLGQPQH
TRBV6-5	TRBJ1-1	ASRDRLGAEAF
TRBV7-3	TRBJ1-4	ASSGRENEKLF
TRBV5-4	TRBJ2-7	ASSSIARTGTNEQY
TRBV6-1	TRBJ2-3	ASSEDGGGTDTQY
TRBV28	TRBJ2-5	ASSFRRETQY
TRBV28	TRBJ1-5	ASSLPGGNQPQH